The 24 T cell receptor beta chains below come from one sample, sequenced in a study of PD-1 blockade in classical Hodgkin lymphoma. Time point in this sample: cycle 4 day 1 (C4D1), after more than five weeks of nivolumab. Each and every patient relapsed after autologous stem cell transplantation, and patients got differing brentuximab vedotin exposure. TCRdb's table, derived via immunoSEQ multiplex PCR, lists solely in-frame clones and lacks some. The sample carries around 25,000 clones, roughly 77% recorded once. The material was peripheral blood mononuclear cells (PBMCs), obtained before the fourth cycle of nivolumab. These receptor sequences come from a human donor with classical Hodgkin lymphoma.

The chain couples TRBV7-8 to TRBJ2-1; D not certain. Germline V CDR1 and CDR2: SGHVS, FQNEAQ. Trimming pared 5 bases from V and 6 bases from J, leaving 2 bases between. This CDR3 comprises 10 residues. The CDR3 DNA reads TGTGCCAGCAGCATCAATGAGCAGTTCTTC. Its protein is CASSINEQFF.

Remarks on this clone: At one of its ends the junction is not consistent with the germline gene, which may arise from a read error. The rearrangement links TRBV9 to TRBJ1-4; D not certain. In germline, CDR1 is SGDLS, CDR2 YYNGEE. The CDR3 has 16 residues. CDR3 in amino acids: CASNVGGEPQNEKLFF. CDR3 DNA: TGTGCCAGCAACGTAGGAGGCGAACCCCAGAATGAAAAACTGTTTTTT.

As concerns this clone: One end of the junction is discordant with germline, which a read error may explain. The rearrangement uses TRBV28 and TRBJ1-5, with D hard to call. The CDR3 sequence is 13 residues long. CDR1 MDHEN and CDR2 SYDVKM come from the germline V gene. CDR3 region: CASSLYETPRENF. The CDR3, as DNA: TGTGCCAGCAGTTTATACGAGACCCCGAGGGAAAATTTT.

The chain has TRBV27 and TRBJ2-5; D gene uncertain. Germline loops: CDR1 MNHEY, CDR2 SMNVEV (reference sequence). There are 13 residues in the CDR3. Trimming removed 4 bases at V and 5 bases at J, with 11 bases between. The chain's CDR3 is CASSSSDGETQYF. DNA for the CDR3: TGTGCCAGCAGTTCGTCGGACGGCGAGACCCAGTACTTC.

J is TRBJ1-3 and V is TRBV5-1; possibly TRBD1 for D (6 bases). CDR3 length: 16 residues. Looked up from germline, CDR1 is SGHRS and CDR2 is YFSETQ. V gave up 4 bases and J gave up 3 bases, with 17 bases separating them. CDR3 in amino acids: CASSPAGGQGGNTIYF. The CDR3 coding sequence is TGCGCCAGCAGCCCGGCGGGGGGCCAGGGTGGAAACACCATATATTTT.

This chain uses TRBV5-4 with TRBJ2-5, with 8 nucleotides matching TRBD1. The junction had 13 bases not matched to a gene; V was cut back by 10 bases and J by 2 bases. CDR3 size: 15 residues. The germline gives CDR1 SGHNT, CDR2 YYREEE (reference sequence). The CDR3: CAVRRTGGPQETQYF. The CDR3, as DNA: TGTGCCGTCAGACGAACAGGGGGACCTCAAGAGACCCAGTACTTC.

V usage is TRBV5-5 and J usage is TRBJ1-1, with D possibly TRBD1 on 5 matching bases. This CDR3 contains 15 residues. The germline V and J ends were trimmed by 0 bases and 4 bases, with 13 bases remaining between them. The germline V gene encodes CDR1 SGHKS and CDR2 YYEKEE (reference sequence). The CDR3 DNA follows: TGTGCCAGCAGCTTGGATGGGCAGGGTTTCACTGAAGCTTTCTTT. This encodes CASSLDGQGFTEAFF.

The V gene is TRBV7-8, the J gene TRBJ2-1; D remains ambiguous. The CDR3 contains 10 residues. In germline, CDR1 is SGHVS, CDR2 FQNEAQ. Trimming left V 4 bases short and J 10 bases short, with 5 bases between. CDR3 region: CASSSNEQFF. The DNA for the CDR3 is TGTGCCAGCAGCTCGAACGAGCAGTTCTTC.

CDR3 sequence (DNA): TGCGCCAGCAGCTTACTAGCGGGAGCGACAGATACGCAGTATTTT. Residues: CASSLLAGATDTQYF. This chain joins TRBV5-1 and TRBJ2-3, with 11 bases fitting TRBD2. CDR1 and CDR2 (germline): SGHRS, YFSETQ. Germline trimming cut 2 bases from V and 3 bases from J; bases unmatched to any gene: 2. CDR3 length: 15 amino acids. Full variable domain (outside the CDR3, taken from reference TRBV5-1 and TRBJ2-3): KAGVTQTPRYLIKTRGQQVTLSCSPISGHRSVSWYQQTPGQGLQFLFEYFSETQRNKGNFPGRFSGRQFSNSRSEMNVSTLELGDSALYLCASSLLAGATDTQYFGPGTRLTVL.

The rearrangement links TRBV19 to TRBJ1-2; possible D gene TRBD1, 6 bases. V lost 6 bases, J lost 0 bases, and 17 bases lay in between. CDR1 is LNHDA, CDR2 SQIVND, per germline (reference sequence). The CDR3 is made up of 16 amino acids. CDR3 DNA sequence: TGTGCCAGTAGACCCGTGACAGGCGCCACTAACTATGGCTACACCTTC. This translates into CASRPVTGATNYGYTF.

V and J are TRBV11-3 and TRBJ1-2; no clear D gene. V was clipped by 5 bases and J by 1 base, with 14 bases between them. The V gene's germline CDR1 is SGHNT and CDR2 YENEEA. CDR3 length: 15 residues. The CDR3, as DNA: TGTGCCAGCAGCCCAGAAGGTTACAGTAACTATGGCTACACCTTC. It encodes CASSPEGYSNYGYTF.

This sequence joins TRBV7-8 and TRBJ1-6; D remains unclear. The germline CDR1 and CDR2 sequences are SGHVS and FQNEAQ. The CDR3 runs to 15 residues. V was trimmed by 0 bases and J by 6 bases, leaving 9 bases between them. The CDR3 DNA is TGTGCCAGCAGCTTAGCGCCACAGCTTAATTCACCCCTCCACTTT. This encodes CASSLAPQLNSPLHF.

This sequence joins TRBV28 and TRBJ1-4, with D unresolved. Per germline, CDR1 MDHEN and CDR2 SYDVKM. The CDR3 length is 17 residues. Trimming removed 5 bases at V and 7 bases at J, with 23 bases between. CDR3 in DNA: TGTGCCAGCAGTCCGTTCGATCCTGGGGTAAGCGGTGAAAAACTGTTTTTT. This codes for CASSPFDPGVSGEKLFF.

V and J are TRBV19 and TRBJ1-5; 8 bases align to TRBD1. After removal of 5 bases from V and 2 bases from J, the junction contained 8 bases not matched to a gene. The CDR3 runs 16 residues. Germline loops: CDR1 LNHDA, CDR2 SQIVND (reference sequence). This CDR3 reads CASSSTGAVGNQPQHF. The CDR3 coding sequence is TGTGCCAGTAGTTCGACAGGGGCGGTGGGCAATCAGCCCCAGCATTTT.

This sequence joins TRBV29-1 and TRBJ2-1; D not resolved. From germline, CDR1 is SQVTM and CDR2 ANQGSEA. V was cut by 0 bases and J by 0 bases, with 12 bases left in between. CDR3 size: 16 residues. This CDR3 is CSVEDPDRSSYNEQFF. Written as DNA, the CDR3 is TGCAGCGTTGAAGATCCAGACCGAAGCTCCTACAATGAGCAGTTCTTC.

The chain joins TRBV5-4 to TRBJ1-1, with 9 bases fitting TRBD1. The CDR3 consists of 15 residues. Germline CDR1 SGHNT, CDR2 YYREEE (reference sequence). V dropped 4 bases and J dropped 1; count of bases not matched to a gene: 5. This CDR3 is CASSPRTGANTEAFF. DNA of the CDR3: TGTGCCAGCAGCCCCAGGACAGGGGCGAACACTGAAGCTTTCTTT. Variable domain in full (rest from reference TRBV5-4 and TRBJ1-1): ETGVTQSPTHLIKTRGQQVTLRCSSQSGHNTVSWYQQALGQGPQFIFQYYREEENGRGNFPPRFSGLQFPNYSSELNVNALELDDSALYLCASSPRTGANTEAFFGQGTRLTVV.

This chain uses TRBV2 with TRBJ2-5; TRBD2 agrees at 12 bases. This CDR3 comprises 15 residues. Germline values: CDR1 SNHLY, CDR2 FYNNEI. The trim removed 6 bases at V and 1 base at J, leaving 3 bases unmatched. DNA of the CDR3: TGTGCCAGCAGGGAGACTAGCGGGGGCCAAGAGACCCAGTACTTC. Translating it yields CASRETSGGQETQYF.

This chain uses TRBV21-1 with TRBJ1-2. TRBV21-1 is flagged as a pseudogene. The CDR3 contains 15 residues. The CDR3 sequence is CARVSGGGINYGYTF. The CDR3 DNA follows: TGTGCCAGGGTTAGTGGGGGGGGTATCAACTATGGCTACACCTTC.

This clone was observed a handful of times. V usage is TRBV15 and J usage is TRBJ1-2; a possible D gene is TRBD1 (5 bases). CDR1 is LNHNV, CDR2 YYDKDF, per germline (reference sequence). The V and J ends lost 1 base and 3 bases respectively, with 12 bases between them. The length of the CDR3 is 15 residues. The CDR3 sequence: CATSRARGGDYGYTF. CDR3 coding DNA: TGTGCCACCAGCAGAGCCCGGGGGGGGGACTATGGCTACACCTTC.

The chain employs TRBV5-1 and TRBJ2-3; maybe TRBD1 (6 bases). V was trimmed by 3 bases and J by 5 bases, leaving 13 bases between them. This CDR3 has 14 amino acids. Germline CDR1 reads SGHRS; CDR2 reads YFSETQ. Here the CDR3 DNA reads TGCGCCAGCAGCTCAACAGGGACCCGAGATACGCAGTATTTT. Translating it yields CASSSTGTRDTQYF. Using reference TRBV5-1 and TRBJ2-3 for the parts outside the CDR3, the full variable domain is KAGVTQTPRYLIKTRGQQVTLSCSPISGHRSVSWYQQTPGQGLQFLFEYFSETQRNKGNFPGRFSGRQFSNSRSEMNVSTLELGDSALYLCASSSTGTRDTQYFGPGTRLTVL.

V is TRBV4-1 and J is TRBJ2-1; 10 bases line up with TRBD1. CDR1 MGHRA and CDR2 YSYEKL come from the germline V gene. CDR3 size: 17 residues. Germline trimming cut 4 bases from V and 6 bases from J; bases unmatched to any gene: 12. The CDR3 is CASSRTLGQGRINEQFF. Written as DNA, the CDR3 is TGCGCCAGCAGCCGTACTTTGGGACAGGGGAGGATCAATGAGCAGTTCTTC.

CDR3 in amino acids: CASRGARRTDTQYF. CDR3 sequence (DNA): TGTGCCAGCAGGGGCGCCAGGAGGACAGATACGCAGTATTTT. This chain uses TRBV2 with TRBJ2-3; TRBD2 is a possible D gene (5 bases). This CDR3 spans 14 amino acids. V lost 6 bases, J lost 3 bases, and 13 bases lay in between. Germline loops: CDR1 SNHLY, CDR2 FYNNEI.

As for this clone: Germline and junction disagree at one end, which may indicate a read error. CDR3: CASSSPPGTENF. The CDR3 nucleotides read TGTGCCAGCAGCTCCCCTCCCGGGACCGAAAACTTC. This chain joins TRBV7-8 and TRBJ2-5; D possibly uses TRBD1 or TRBD2 (5 bases each). The germline gives CDR1 SGHVS, CDR2 FQNEAQ. The CDR3 is 12 residues long.

The chain links TRBV5-4 to TRBJ2-2, with 7 bases fitting TRBD2. CDR1 is SGHNT and CDR2 is YYREEE in the germline V gene (reference sequence). Unmatched junction bases numbered 2, after V lost 2 bases and J lost 4 bases. There are 14 residues in the CDR3. The DNA for the CDR3 is TGTGCCAGCAGCTTAGCGGGGTCCACCGGGGAGCTGTTTTTT. This sequence encodes CASSLAGSTGELFF.